This T cell receptor beta chain was profiled in a study of vaccination and CD4 T cells after COVID-19. Cultured CD4+ T-cell DNA underwent Oncomine TCR Beta short-read sequencing. TCRdb reprocessed the PCR reads via MiXCR and lists one record per CDR3 protein. Among roughly 13,000 distinct CDR3 sequences listed, about 50% were seen once. As for this clonotype: What it binds is not known.

Treatment: 10-day PBMC culture with coronavirus spike peptide pools or control peptides (ViraFEST assay). Germline lookup yields CDR1 KGHDR and CDR2 SFDVKD. The V and J ends lost 4 bases and 4 bases respectively, with 17 bases between them. This CDR3 contains 16 residues. The sequence was obtained from a human donor who had recovered from COVID-19. The sample consisted of CD4+ T cells from blood, cultured in vitro. This chain joins TRBV24-1 and TRBJ2-3, with TRBD1 as a possible D gene (5 bases). Here the CDR3 DNA reads TGTGCCACCAGTGACCTACAGGAATATGGTCCAGATACGCAGTATTTT. Amino acid sequence: CATSDLQEYGPDTQYF.